The 12 T cell receptor beta chains below were found in one sample sequenced in a study of high-grade serous ovarian cancer treatment subgroups. Clones were sequenced by immunoSEQ multiplex PCR, and TCRdb holds only the in-frame ones, with some missing. In the table there are about 6,800 clones, about three quarters of which are singletons. Tumor tissue was taken before any definitive surgery or chemotherapy was given. The material sequenced was tumor tissue. Receptors were obtained from a human donor with high-grade serous ovarian cancer.

V is TRBV18 and J is TRBJ2-1, with 10 bases identical to TRBD2. Germline V gene sequence: CDR1 KGHSH, CDR2 LQKENI. The CDR3 loop spans 16 amino acids. Trimming took 3 bases from V and 2 from J; bases not matched to a gene: 4. The CDR3 sequence: CASSPSSGGAYNEQFF. The CDR3 DNA follows: TGTGCCAGCTCACCGTCTAGCGGGGGCGCCTACAATGAGCAGTTCTTC.

The chain's CDR3 is CSARFVQGSYEQYF. The CDR3 DNA sequence: TGCAGCGCCCGCTTCGTACAGGGTTCCTACGAGCAGTACTTC. The chain uses TRBV29-1 and TRBJ2-7, with TRBD1 as a possible D gene (6 bases). Germline V lookup: CDR1 SQVTM, CDR2 ANQGSEA. V was trimmed by 7 bases and J by 1 base, leaving 17 bases between them. This CDR3 has 14 residues.

The genes are TRBV5-1 and TRBJ2-3; no clear D gene. The CDR3 has 15 amino acids. The germline V gene encodes CDR1 SGHRS and CDR2 YFSETQ. Trimming removed 0 bases at V and 3 bases at J, with 11 bases between. CDR3 residues: CASSLDFGETDTQYF. The CDR3, as DNA: TGCGCCAGCAGCTTGGATTTTGGGGAAACAGATACGCAGTATTTT.

This clone was found once. V is TRBV2 and J is TRBJ2-5; 8 bases map to TRBD1. CDR1 and CDR2 (germline): SNHLY, FYNNEI. The V gene end was trimmed by 7 bases and the J gene end by 3 bases; junction bases not matched to a gene: 4. This CDR3 has 13 residues. CDR3 DNA: TGTGCCAGCATTTTACAGGGGGAAGAGACCCAGTACTTC. Translation: CASILQGEETQYF.

The chain recombines TRBV2 with TRBJ2-5; unclear D gene. CDR3 length: 13 amino acids. Trimming left V 1 base short and J 4 bases short, with 7 bases between. Germline CDR1 SNHLY, CDR2 FYNNEI. The CDR3 DNA is TGTGCCAGCAGTGAAGATGGGCGAGAGACCCAGTACTTC. It is translated as CASSEDGRETQYF. Supplemented by reference TRBV2 and TRBJ2-5, the full variable domain reads EPEVTQTPSHQVTQMGQEVILRCVPISNHLYFYWYRQILGQKVEFLVSFYNNEISEKSEIFDDQFSVERPDGSNFTLKIRSTKLEDSAMYFCASSEDGRETQYFGPGTRLLVL.

The chain employs TRBV9 and TRBJ1-2; 10 nucleotides align to TRBD1. CDR1 and CDR2 (germline): SGDLS, YYNGEE. The CDR3 has 15 amino acids. J gave up 5 bases and V 0 bases, and 4 bases lay outside the gene matches. The CDR3 loop is CASSVGRTGGYGYTF. CDR3 bases: TGTGCCAGCAGCGTAGGAAGGACAGGGGGATATGGCTACACCTTC.

The V call is TRBV5-1, the J call TRBJ2-1, with 7 positions matching TRBD2. CDR3 length: 13 residues. Germline assignment: CDR1 SGHRS and CDR2 YFSETQ. Trimming at V came to 6 bases and at J to 10 bases, leaving 10 bases not matched to a gene. In nucleotides, the CDR3 is TGCGCCAGCACCCAATCAGGGACTACGGAGCAGTTCTTC. It codes for CASTQSGTTEQFF.

This clone was detected only a few times. The chain links TRBV5-1 to TRBJ1-6; 8 bases match TRBD1. Germline assignment: CDR1 SGHRS and CDR2 YFSETQ. The CDR3 is 14 residues long. Trimming removed 4 bases from V and 8 bases from J; junction bases left unmatched: 5. CDR3 loop: CASSPDREDSPLHF. The DNA for the CDR3 is TGCGCCAGCAGCCCGGACAGGGAAGATTCACCCCTCCACTTT. The entire variable domain, with the rest obtained from reference TRBV5-1 and TRBJ1-6, is as follows: KAGVTQTPRYLIKTRGQQVTLSCSPISGHRSVSWYQQTPGQGLQFLFEYFSETQRNKGNFPGRFSGRQFSNSRSEMNVSTLELGDSALYLCASSPDREDSPLHFGNGTRLTVT.

This clone was detected a few times. The chain has TRBV7-9 and TRBJ2-5; 9 bases are a match to TRBD1. Germline CDR1 is SEHNR and CDR2 is FQNEAQ (reference sequence). The V segment lost 5 bases and the J segment 4 bases; nucleotides outside the gene matches: 11. The CDR3 length is 16 residues. CDR3 in amino acids: CASSGVGTGSGETQYF. CDR3 bases: TGTGCCAGCAGCGGTGTTGGGACAGGGAGTGGAGAGACCCAGTACTTC.

This clone has just a few counts. The gene calls are TRBV4-1 and TRBJ2-7; D uncertain. Trimming left V 3 bases short and J 0 bases short, with 9 bases between. The CDR3 extends over 14 amino acids. Germline V CDR1 and CDR2: MGHRA, YSYEKL. The CDR3 here is CASSQALSSYEQYF. CDR3 DNA sequence: TGCGCCAGCAGCCAGGCACTTAGCTCCTACGAGCAGTACTTC.

This clone appeared a few times. CDR3 region: CASSQAPDPSNEKLFF. CDR3 coding DNA: TGCGCCAGCAGCCAGGCGCCGGACCCCAGTAATGAAAAACTGTTTTTT. This rearrangement joins TRBV4-1 to TRBJ1-4; D remains unclear. Trimming took 3 bases from V and 4 from J, leaving 15 bases between them. The CDR3 is made up of 16 amino acids. Looked up from germline, CDR1 is MGHRA and CDR2 is YSYEKL.

CDR3 DNA: TGCGCCAGCAGCCGAGGCAGGGGGCCGGGTACTGAAGCTTTCTTT. Translated: CASSRGRGPGTEAFF. This chain joins TRBV4-3 and TRBJ1-1, with 8 nucleotides matching TRBD1. The CDR3 totals 15 residues. CDR1 is LGHNA, CDR2 YSLEER, per germline. The ends lost 4 bases at V and 5 bases at J; junction bases unmatched: 9.